The present entry profiles one T cell receptor (beta chain) with its context. Its target is unknown. This sample is part of a study of cytomegalovirus exposure and HLA in healthy donors. For the study at large: Some 85 million unique TCRs, all from HLA-typed donors, were included in an early release of the data. Study-wide results and limits: The study labeled 170 or so TCR beta chains cytomegalovirus-associated. It has been reported that TCR beta sequences accurately predicted the HLA-A and HLA-B alleles of most subjects. A later analysis found common viral pathogens apparently linked to several of the most significant clusters.

PCR amplification relied on 60 Vbeta primers (plus 13 Jbeta primers). The table came from immunoSEQ multiplex PCR; TCRdb's copy has only in-frame clones and leaves some out. Among over 150,000 clones, about four fifths were seen once, and the ten largest hold 2.9%. The CDR3 loop spans 15 amino acids. Germline CDR1 reads SGDLS; CDR2 reads YYNGEE. Trimming shortened V by 0 bases and J by 10 bases, and 14 bases separated the two germline ends. This TCR came from a male donor in good health and CMV-seronegative. This rearrangement joins TRBV9 to TRBJ1-6; tentatively, D is TRBD1 (5 bases). Sequencing input: PBMCs. DNA for the CDR3: TGTGCCAGCAGCGTAGGACGGGGGGGAGGATCACCCCTCCACTTT. Its protein product is CASSVGRGGGSPLHF.